The rows below give T cell receptor beta chains drawn from one sample of a study of blood T cell repertoires in COVID-19. The method was immunoSEQ multiplex PCR; TCRdb's version includes in-frame clones alone and lacks a portion of them. The data contain about 240,000 clones, around 89% of them singletons. Sequencing input: PBMCs or T cells enriched from blood (not recorded which). All receptors derive from a man in his forties or fifties who had recovered from COVID-19. Both conserved end residues are part of each CDR3.

J	V	CDR3
TRBJ1-4	TRBV7-9	CASSSRRGQGVSRTEKLFF
TRBJ1-5	TRBV6-1	CASSEAKTGARQPQHF
TRBJ1-4	TRBV18	CASSPLDRGNEKLFF
TRBJ2-7	TRBV7-2	CASSLVAGGSYEQYF
TRBJ2-6	TRBV11-2	CASNTGTGSLSGANVLTF
TRBJ2-4	TRBV19	CASSIDTGGGGNIQYF
TRBJ1-1	TRBV28	CASRMSRVDSGAFF
TRBJ2-3	TRBV6-5	CASSRGARDTQYF
TRBJ1-1	TRBV2	CASQPIGVGGEAFF
TRBJ1-1	TRBV12-3/TRBV12-4	CASGGGAYYEAFF